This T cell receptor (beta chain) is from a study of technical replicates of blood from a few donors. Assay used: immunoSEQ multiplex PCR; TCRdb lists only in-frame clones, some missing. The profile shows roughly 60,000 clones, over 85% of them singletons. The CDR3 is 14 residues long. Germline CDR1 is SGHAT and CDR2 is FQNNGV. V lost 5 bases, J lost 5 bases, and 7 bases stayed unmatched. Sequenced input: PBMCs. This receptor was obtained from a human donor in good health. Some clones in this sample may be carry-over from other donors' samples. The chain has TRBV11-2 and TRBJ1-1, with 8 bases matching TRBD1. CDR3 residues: CASSLGQGTTEAFF. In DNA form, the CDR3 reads TGTGCCAGCAGCCTCGGACAGGGAACGACTGAAGCTTTCTTT.